Shown below are 11 T cell receptor beta chains from a single sample sequenced in a study of cytomegalovirus exposure and HLA in healthy donors. 13 Jbeta primers and 60 Vbeta primers were used for the PCR. Clones were read by immunoSEQ multiplex PCR, and TCRdb kept only the in-frame ones, dropping some. The table records 110,000 or so clones, around 77% of them present only once. The sample consisted of PBMCs. These receptors all stem from a woman younger than 45 in good health and CMV-seropositive.

The V and J genes are TRBV25-1 and TRBJ1-5, with 7 bases fitting TRBD1. The germline V gene encodes CDR1 MGHDK and CDR2 SYGVNS. Trimming at V came to 2 bases and at J to 3 bases, leaving 4 bases not matched to a gene. The CDR3 consists of 15 residues. The CDR3 sequence: CASSEMGTDNQPQHF. The CDR3 DNA sequence: TGTGCCAGCAGTGAAATGGGGACAGACAATCAGCCCCAGCATTTT. Looking up the rest from reference TRBV25-1 and TRBJ1-5 gives the full variable domain: EADIYQTPRYLVIGTGKKITLECSQTMGHDKMYWYQQDPGMELHLIHYSYGVNSTEKGDLSSESTVSRIRTEHFPLTLESARPSHTSQYLCASSEMGTDNQPQHFGDGTRLSIL.

V and J are TRBV6-1 and TRBJ2-7; a weak D match, TRBD1 (6 bases). In germline, CDR1 is MNHNS, CDR2 SASEGT. Trimming removed 8 bases from V and 3 bases from J, with 11 bases in between. The CDR3 totals 12 residues. Here the CDR3 DNA reads TGTGCCAGCCGGGACACCTACTACGAGCAGTACTTC. It yields the protein CASRDTYYEQYF.

The V call is TRBV6-5, the J call TRBJ1-5, with D possibly matching TRBD1 (5 bases). Germline CDR1 MNHEY, CDR2 SVGAGI. Trimming removed 5 bases from V and 4 bases from J, with 9 bases in between. This CDR3 is 13 amino acids long. The CDR3 DNA reads TGTGCCAGCAGTGAAAGACAGAATCAGCCCCAGCATTTT. This codes for CASSERQNQPQHF.

This clone was counted a few times. This chain uses TRBV27 with TRBJ2-3; D call uncertain. The V and J ends lost 2 bases and 5 bases respectively, with 11 bases between them. The CDR3 runs 14 residues. Per germline, CDR1 MNHEY and CDR2 SMNVEV (reference sequence). CDR3 sequence (DNA): TGTGCCAGCAGTTTAATTTTGGGCCTAGATACGCAGTATTTT. This codes for CASSLILGLDTQYF.

The chain couples TRBV9 to TRBJ1-4, with no clear D. The CDR3 extends over 15 amino acids. Germline V gives CDR1 SGDLS, CDR2 YYNGEE. With 0 bases removed from V and 3 bases from J, the gap between germline ends came to 9 bases. The CDR3 loop is CASSVGAGSNEKLFF. In DNA form, the CDR3 reads TGTGCCAGCAGCGTAGGGGCAGGATCTAATGAAAAACTGTTTTTT.

Concerning this clone: Other DNA sequences in this sample translate to the same CDR3. This chain connects TRBV2 to TRBJ2-7, with TRBD1 matching over 7 bases. The trim removed 6 bases at V and 2 bases at J, leaving 7 bases unmatched. The V gene's germline CDR1 is SNHLY and CDR2 FYNNEI. CDR3 length: 14 residues. The CDR3 nucleotides read TGTGCCAGCAGACCGGGGCAGGGGGCCTACGAGCAGTACTTC. This gives the protein CASRPGQGAYEQYF.

On this clone: The same CDR3 also results from other DNA sequences found in this sample. V is TRBV19 and J is TRBJ1-6; D possibly corresponds to TRBD1 (5 bases). Trimming removed 6 bases from V and 4 bases from J, with 13 bases in between. This CDR3 comprises 15 residues. CDR1 and CDR2 from the germline V gene are LNHDA and SQIVND (reference sequence). CDR3 region: CASRTTDSYNSPLHF. CDR3 bases: TGTGCCAGTAGGACCACTGACAGTTATAATTCACCCCTCCACTTT.

The gene calls are TRBV25-1 and TRBJ2-5; 7 nucleotides agree with TRBD2. Germline V gives CDR1 MGHDK, CDR2 SYGVNS. CDR3 length equals 14 residues. After removal of 3 bases from V and 2 bases from J, the junction contained 3 bases not matched to a gene. The CDR3 is CASSEGGKQETQYF. The DNA of the CDR3 is TGTGCCAGCAGTGAGGGGGGGAAGCAAGAGACCCAGTACTTC.

The chain has TRBV30 and TRBJ2-5, with a weak D call TRBD2 (6 bases). The CDR3 is 13 residues long. Germline CDR1 reads GTSNPN; CDR2 reads SVGIG (reference sequence). Trimming removed 3 bases from V and 7 bases from J, with 15 bases in between. CDR3 in DNA: TGTGCCTGGAGGGGACTTTACCCAGGGACCCAGTACTTC. Protein sequence: CAWRGLYPGTQYF.

The V gene is TRBV7-9, the J gene TRBJ1-2, with D unclear. Germline loops: CDR1 SEHNR, CDR2 FQNEAQ (reference sequence). This CDR3 has 13 residues. V lost 2 bases, J lost 1 base, and 5 bases lay in between. Here the CDR3 DNA reads TGTGCCAGCAGCTTACACTTTAACTATGGCTACACCTTC. This sequence encodes CASSLHFNYGYTF.

This clone was detected once. The chain links TRBV5-1 to TRBJ2-5, with D maybe TRBD2 (6 bases). Germline V CDR1 and CDR2: SGHRS, YFSETQ. The CDR3 runs 14 residues. Trimming cost V 1 base and J 5 bases, with 12 bases left between them. The CDR3 is CASSLSGGEETQYF. The CDR3 nucleotides read TGCGCCAGCAGCTTGTCCGGGGGTGAGGAGACCCAGTACTTC.